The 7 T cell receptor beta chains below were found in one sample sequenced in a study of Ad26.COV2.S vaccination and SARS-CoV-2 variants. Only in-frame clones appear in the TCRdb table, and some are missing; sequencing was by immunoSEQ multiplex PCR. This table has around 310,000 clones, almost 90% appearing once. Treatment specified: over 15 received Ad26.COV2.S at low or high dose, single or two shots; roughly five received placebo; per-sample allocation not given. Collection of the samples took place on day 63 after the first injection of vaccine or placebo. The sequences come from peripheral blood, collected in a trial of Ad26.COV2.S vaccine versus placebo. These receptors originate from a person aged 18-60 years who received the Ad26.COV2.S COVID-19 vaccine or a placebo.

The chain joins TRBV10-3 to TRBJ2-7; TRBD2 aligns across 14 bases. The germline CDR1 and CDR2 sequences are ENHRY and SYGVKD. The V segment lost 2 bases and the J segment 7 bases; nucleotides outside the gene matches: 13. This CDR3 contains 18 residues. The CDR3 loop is CAISEGLAGGLGEEEQYV. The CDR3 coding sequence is TGTGCCATCAGTGAGGGACTAGCGGGAGGTTTGGGGGAGGAGGAGCAGTACGTC.

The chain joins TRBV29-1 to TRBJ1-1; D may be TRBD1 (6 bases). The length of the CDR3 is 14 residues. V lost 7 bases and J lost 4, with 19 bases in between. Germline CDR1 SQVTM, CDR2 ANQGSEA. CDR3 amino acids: CSDQGGVLGTEAFF. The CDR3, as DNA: TGCAGCGACCAAGGGGGGGTTTTAGGCACTGAAGCTTTCTTT.

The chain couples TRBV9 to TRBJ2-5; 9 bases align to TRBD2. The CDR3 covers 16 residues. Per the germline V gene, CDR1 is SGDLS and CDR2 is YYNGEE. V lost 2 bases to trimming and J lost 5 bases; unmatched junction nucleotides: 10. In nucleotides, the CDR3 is TGTGCCAGCAGCGTCGGCGGGCGGGGGGGCCTCGAGACCCAGTACTTC. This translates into CASSVGGRGGLETQYF.

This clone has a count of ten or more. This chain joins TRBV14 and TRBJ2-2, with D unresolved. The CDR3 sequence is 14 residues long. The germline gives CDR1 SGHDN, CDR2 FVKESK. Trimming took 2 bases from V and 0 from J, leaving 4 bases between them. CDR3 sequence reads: CASSQFANTGELFF. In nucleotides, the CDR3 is TGTGCCAGCAGCCAATTCGCGAACACCGGGGAGCTGTTTTTT.

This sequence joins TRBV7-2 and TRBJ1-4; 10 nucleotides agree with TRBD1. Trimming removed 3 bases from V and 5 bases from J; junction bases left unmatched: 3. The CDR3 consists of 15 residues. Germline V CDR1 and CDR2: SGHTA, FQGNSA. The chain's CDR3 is CASSFGGQGNEKLFF. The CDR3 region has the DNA TGTGCCAGCAGCTTTGGGGGACAGGGGAATGAAAAACTGTTTTTT.

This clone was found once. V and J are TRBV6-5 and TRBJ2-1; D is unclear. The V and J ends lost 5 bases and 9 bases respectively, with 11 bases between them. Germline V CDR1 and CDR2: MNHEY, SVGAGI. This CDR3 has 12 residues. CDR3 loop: CASSQQGGEQFF. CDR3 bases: TGTGCCAGCAGTCAACAAGGTGGTGAGCAGTTCTTC.

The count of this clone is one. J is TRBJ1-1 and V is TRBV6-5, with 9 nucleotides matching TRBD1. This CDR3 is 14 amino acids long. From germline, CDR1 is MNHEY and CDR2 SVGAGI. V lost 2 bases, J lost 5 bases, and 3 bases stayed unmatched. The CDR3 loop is CASSYGDRVTEAFF. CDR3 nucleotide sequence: TGTGCCAGCAGTTACGGGGACAGGGTGACTGAAGCTTTCTTT.